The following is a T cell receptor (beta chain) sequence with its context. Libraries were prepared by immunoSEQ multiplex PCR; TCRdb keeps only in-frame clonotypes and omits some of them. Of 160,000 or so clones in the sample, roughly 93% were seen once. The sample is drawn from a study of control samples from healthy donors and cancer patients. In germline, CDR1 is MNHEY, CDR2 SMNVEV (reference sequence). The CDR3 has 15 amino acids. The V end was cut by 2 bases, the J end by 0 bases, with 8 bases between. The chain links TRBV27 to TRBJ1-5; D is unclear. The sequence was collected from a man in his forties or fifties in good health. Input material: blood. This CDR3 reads CASSLEYSSNQPQHF. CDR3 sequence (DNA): TGTGCCAGCAGTTTAGAGTACAGTAGCAATCAGCCCCAGCATTTT.